Listed below are T cell receptor beta chains from one sample, sequenced in a study of blood T cell repertoires in COVID-19. The assay was immunoSEQ multiplex PCR, and TCRdb's table has in-frame clones only and misses some. The repertoire consists of some 67,000 clones, with over 75% occurring once and the leading ten covering roughly 5%. The sample comprised peripheral blood. These receptors were collected from a woman between 18 and 30 years old with acute or convalescent COVID-19. The CDR3 runs from the conserved cysteine through the conserved F or W. The order of the fields is J gene, clone size, D gene, V gene, CDR3 length, CDR3 DNA, CDR3 protein. A D gene is named only where the DNA matches it firmly. Clone sizes are given selectively: once, few, many, or a class where the clone is expanded.

TRBJ1-5	.	.	TRBV6-5	14	TGTGCCAGCAGTCGGGGGGGTAGAGGCCAGCCCCAGCATTTT	CASSRGGRGQPQHF
TRBJ2-3	few	TRBD1	TRBV7-6	15	TGTGCCAGCAGCCTCTCAGGCACAGGGGTAGATACGCAGTATTTT	CASSLSGTGVDTQYF
TRBJ2-1	.	TRBD2	TRBV30	13	TGTGCCTGGGAATCGACTAGCGGGGTTGGTCCGTTCTTC	CAWESTSGVGPFF
TRBJ1-1	.	.	TRBV20-1	11	TGCAGTGCTAGGGCGGGGACTGAAGCTTTCTTT	CSARAGTEAFF
TRBJ1-5	.	.	TRBV15	15	TGTGCCACCAGCAGCCCATCTCAGAGCAATCAGCCCCAGCATTTT	CATSSPSQSNQPQHF
TRBJ1-1	.	.	TRBV29-1	14	TGCAGCGTTGAAGGGGGACAAATGAACACTGAAGCTTTCTTT	CSVEGGQMNTEAFF
TRBJ1-1	.	.	TRBV24-1	12	TGTGCCCGGAGAGCGACGAACACTGAAGCTTTCTTT	CARRATNTEAFF
TRBJ2-3	.	TRBD1	TRBV15	16	TGTGCCACCAGCAGAGTCCGGGACAGCAACACAGATACGCAGTATTTT	CATSRVRDSNTDTQYF
TRBJ2-1	.	TRBD2	TRBV6-2/TRBV6-3	15	TGTGCCAGCAGTTATGGGCGGGAGATCCACAATGAGCAGTTCTTC	CASSYGREIHNEQFF
TRBJ2-3	.	TRBD2	TRBV7-2	15	TGTGCCAGCAGACCCCTAGCGGGACTCTCAGATACGCAGTATTTT	CASRPLAGLSDTQYF
TRBJ2-1	.	TRBD1	TRBV27	15	TGTGCCAGCAGTCCGTGGACAGGGGGCTTCTATGAGCAGTTCTTC	CASSPWTGGFYEQFF
TRBJ1-3	.	.	TRBV9	15	TGTGCCAGCAGCGGGAGCGGGGTCTCTGGAAACACCATATATTTT	CASSGSGVSGNTIYF
TRBJ1-5	.	.	TRBV28	12	TGTGCCATCTGCGACAGGAATCAGCCCCAGCATTTT	CAICDRNQPQHF
TRBJ2-3	.	TRBD2	TRBV9	16	TGTGCCAGCAGCGCCGCCGGGACTAGCGGCACAGATACGCAGTATTTT	CASSAAGTSGTDTQYF
TRBJ1-2	.	TRBD1	TRBV18	16	TGTGCCAGCTCACCACCGGGGAGGACAGGGGGCTATGGCTACACCTTC	CASSPPGRTGGYGYTF
TRBJ2-3	.	TRBD2	TRBV4-2	17	TGTGCCAGCAGCCAAGAATGGCGGGGGGATTTCACAGATACGCAGTATTTT	CASSQEWRGDFTDTQYF
TRBJ1-1	.	TRBD1	TRBV5-8	14	TGTGCCAGCAGCATTAGACAGGGGAGTAACCGAGCTTTCTTT	CASSIRQGSNRAFF
TRBJ1-1	.	.	TRBV14	14	TGTGCCAGCAGCCGGGCGGGGATGAACACTGAAGCTTTCTTT	CASSRAGMNTEAFF
TRBJ2-5	.	TRBD1	TRBV11-2	16	TGTGCCAGCAGCTTAAGGGACAGTGTTCCTCGGGGGACCCAGTACTTC	CASSLRDSVPRGTQYF
TRBJ1-4	.	.	TRBV2	14	TGTGCCAGCAGGGCCACGGGGGAAGGGGAAAAACTGTTTTTT	CASRATGEGEKLFF
TRBJ1-2	.	.	TRBV10-3	13	TGTGCCATCAGTGAGCGAGGGACTTATGGCTACACCTTC	CAISERGTYGYTF
TRBJ1-5	.	TRBD1	TRBV18	18	TGTGCCAGCTCACCACGCTTGAATTCAGGGGGCAATAATCAGCCCCAGCATTTT	CASSPRLNSGGNNQPQHF
TRBJ1-1	.	.	TRBV19	13	TGTGCCAGTAGTATTTCTATGAACACTGAAGCTTTCTTT	CASSISMNTEAFF
TRBJ2-4	.	.	TRBV23-1	22	TGCGCCAGCAGTCAAGCGGGGCCGGGGGACTTCTCAACCCGACTAGCCAAAAACATTCAGTACTTC	CASSQAGPGDFSTRLAKNIQYF
TRBJ1-1	.	.	TRBV28	13	TGTGCCAGCAGTCCCCCGACAGGTCGGTATGCTTTCTTT	CASSPPTGRYAFF
TRBJ2-3	.	.	TRBV11-2	14	TGTGCCAGCGGAATGTTGGGCGGCACAGATACGCAGTATTTT	CASGMLGGTDTQYF
TRBJ2-6	.	.	TRBV11-3	15	TGTGCCAGCAGGTACAGGGTCTCTGGGGCCAACGTCCTGACTTTC	CASRYRVSGANVLTF
TRBJ2-1	.	.	TRBV19	12	TGTGCCAGTAGCGGGGGTTCGAATGAGCAGTTCTTC	CASSGGSNEQFF
TRBJ2-1	.	TRBD2	TRBV7-6	19	TGTGCCAGCAGCTCAACCGGGACTAGCGGGAGGGCCCTCAAGGATGAGCAGTTCTTC	CASSSTGTSGRALKDEQFF
TRBJ1-2	.	.	TRBV20-1	18	TGCAGTGCTAGTCGGACTACACATACCATTAATTTAAACTATGGCTACACCTTC	CSASRTTHTINLNYGYTF
TRBJ2-2	once	TRBD1	TRBV19	17	TGTGCCAGTAGTAGGCACCGGACAGGGAAGTTGGCCGGGGAGCTGTTTTTT	CASSRHRTGKLAGELFF
TRBJ1-4	.	TRBD1	TRBV7-9	15	TGTGCCAGCAGCTTAACCGGGACAGCCCAGGAAAAACTGTTTTTT	CASSLTGTAQEKLFF
TRBJ1-2	.	TRBD1	TRBV6-5	14	TGTGCCAGCAGTCCAACGGGACAGACATATGGCTACACCTTC	CASSPTGQTYGYTF
TRBJ2-2	.	.	TRBV11-2	13	TGTGCCAGCAGCTTTACGAACACCGGGGAGCTGTTTTTT	CASSFTNTGELFF
TRBJ1-1	.	.	TRBV10-3	15	TGTGCCATCAGCGCGGAGGGAGGAGGGAGTTTTGAAGCTTTCTTT	CAISAEGGGSFEAFF
TRBJ1-1	.	.	TRBV15	12	TGTGCCACCAGCAGAGCGCATCGGGATGCTTTCTTT	CATSRAHRDAFF
TRBJ2-2	.	TRBD2	TRBV7-2	15	TGTGCCAGCAGCTTAGCATCGGGGGGCACCGGGGAGCTGTTTTTT	CASSLASGGTGELFF
TRBJ1-2	.	TRBD1	TRBV29-1	13	TGCAGCGTAATGACAGGGGGCGAGGGTGGCTACACCTTC	CSVMTGGEGGYTF
TRBJ1-2	.	TRBD1	TRBV19	14	TGTGCCAGTAGGAGACAGGGGGATAACTATGGCTACACCTTC	CASRRQGDNYGYTF
TRBJ2-2	.	.	TRBV13	15	TGTGCCAGCAGCCCTGACAGGCCGAACACCGGGGAGCTGTTTTTT	CASSPDRPNTGELFF
TRBJ2-2	.	TRBD1	TRBV7-9	15	TGTGCCAGCAGCCCCAGGGGGCTAGGGACCGGGGAGCTGTTTTTT	CASSPRGLGTGELFF
TRBJ1-1	few	.	TRBV6-5	14	TGTGCCAGCTCCGCGGGGGGTACGAACACTGAAGCTTTCTTT	CASSAGGTNTEAFF
TRBJ1-4	.	TRBD1	TRBV7-9	17	TGTGCCAGCAGCTCACGTGGCCACGGACAGGGGAATGAAAAACTGTTTTTT	CASSSRGHGQGNEKLFF
TRBJ2-1	once	.	TRBV29-1	11	TGCAGCGTTGGTCGGGAAAATGAGCAGTTCTTC	CSVGRENEQFF
TRBJ2-7	.	.	TRBV7-9	13	TGTGCCAGCAGCTTAGACAGGGCCGACGAGCAGTACTTC	CASSLDRADEQYF
TRBJ2-7	.	.	TRBV6-5	16	TGTGCCAGCAGTTATTGGAGGGCCGCACAGTTGGACGAGCAGTACTTC	CASSYWRAAQLDEQYF